These 24 T cell receptor beta chains share one sample of origin, sequenced in a study of STAT5B mutations in CD4+ large granular lymphocyte leukemia. Method: immunoSEQ multiplex PCR; TCRdb's copy keeps in-frame clones and lacks some. This table has 25,000 to 35,000 clones, roughly 72% appearing once. The sample consisted of CD4+ T cells from blood buffy coats. These TCRs come from a human donor in good health.

A note on this clone: Other nucleotide sequences in the sample specify the same CDR3. The rearrangement joins TRBV27 to TRBJ1-5; tentatively, D is TRBD1 (5 bases). Trimming cost V 1 base and J 6 bases, with 13 bases left between them. This CDR3 is 15 amino acids long. CDR1 and CDR2 from the germline V gene are MNHEY and SMNVEV (reference sequence). CDR3 sequence (DNA): TGTGCCAGCAGTTTATACGGGGGACCGGGTCAGCCCCAGCATTTT. This sequence encodes CASSLYGGPGQPQHF.

This clone was found a few times. This chain connects TRBV7-9 to TRBJ2-7, with 8 positions matching TRBD2. Germline values: CDR1 SEHNR, CDR2 FQNEAQ (reference sequence). Germline trimming cut 5 bases from V and 2 bases from J; bases unmatched to any gene: 2. CDR3 length equals 13 residues. The CDR3 loop is CASSPGGAYEQYF. The CDR3 nucleotides read TGTGCCAGCAGCCCGGGAGGGGCCTACGAGCAGTACTTC.

The chain employs TRBV5-3 and TRBJ1-4; 12 bases line up with TRBD1. TRBV5-3 belongs to the ORF category, with a function that is uncertain. The CDR3 loop spans 18 amino acids. With V trimmed by 4 bases and J by 5 bases, 12 bases remained unmatched. The CDR3, as DNA: TGTGCCAGAAGCCCACCGGGACAGGGGGCACGGGGGAATGAAAAACTGTTTTTT. This sequence encodes CARSPPGQGARGNEKLFF.

The genes are TRBV5-4 and TRBJ2-2, with D perhaps matching TRBD2 (5 bases). Germline V lookup: CDR1 SGHNT, CDR2 YYREEE (reference sequence). V lost 3 bases, J lost 2 bases, and 8 bases lay in between. The CDR3 runs 14 residues. This CDR3 reads CASSWTANTGELFF. The CDR3 DNA sequence: TGTGCCAGCAGCTGGACTGCTAACACCGGGGAGCTGTTTTTT.

The gene calls are TRBV28 and TRBJ1-1; the match to TRBD1 covers 7 bases. CDR1 MDHEN and CDR2 SYDVKM come from the germline V gene. Trimming cost V 7 bases and J 8 bases; bases outside gene matches: 13. The CDR3 has 14 amino acids. This chain's CDR3 is CASKPTGDHLEAFF. The CDR3 nucleotides are TGTGCCAGCAAGCCTACAGGGGATCATCTGGAAGCTTTCTTT.

Only one count was recorded for this clone. The rearrangement joins TRBV6-5 to TRBJ1-2; no reliable D call. The germline V and J ends were trimmed by 6 bases and 3 bases, with 11 bases remaining between them. Germline CDR1 reads MNHEY; CDR2 reads SVGAGI. This CDR3 is built from 13 residues. CDR3 bases: TGTGCCAGCAGGGATGATGGGGACTATGGCTACACCTTC. Translation gives CASRDDGDYGYTF.

The V gene is TRBV10-3, the J gene TRBJ1-6, with 7 bases aligning to TRBD1. The CDR3 sequence is 14 residues long. Germline CDR1 is ENHRY and CDR2 is SYGVKD. The V gene end was trimmed by 3 bases and the J gene end by 8 bases; junction bases not matched to a gene: 4. The CDR3: CAISDRDRDSPLHF. DNA of the CDR3: TGTGCCATCAGTGATCGGGACAGAGATTCACCCCTCCACTTT.

The chain combines TRBV14 with TRBJ1-2, with 8 bases identical to TRBD1. Losses at the gene ends were 2 bases for V and 2 bases for J; bases not matched to a gene: 16. Germline loops: CDR1 SGHDN, CDR2 FVKESK. The CDR3 spans 19 residues. The CDR3: CASSQSPVRGRGVNYGYTF. CDR3 sequence (DNA): TGTGCCAGCAGCCAATCGCCCGTCAGGGGGCGCGGTGTAAACTATGGCTACACCTTC.

This clone was detected only a few times. This sequence joins TRBV30 and TRBJ1-6; D is possibly TRBD1 (6 bases). Germline V lookup: CDR1 GTSNPN, CDR2 SVGIG (reference sequence). V was cut by 3 bases and J by 17 bases, with 14 bases left in between. CDR3 length: 11 amino acids. CDR3 loop: CAWSDKEGVHF. CDR3 bases: TGTGCCTGGAGCGATAAGGAGGGGGTCCACTTT.

This clone was counted a few times. The V gene is TRBV11-2, the J gene TRBJ2-7; D could derive from TRBD1 or TRBD2 (5 bases each). Trimming removed 6 bases from V and 0 bases from J, with 24 bases in between. CDR3 size: 18 residues. Germline V gene lookup returns CDR1 SGHAT and CDR2 FQNNGV. The CDR3 DNA sequence: TGTGCCAGCAGGAGCCCGTTCTCCCGGGGCAACCTCTCCTACGAGCAGTACTTC. Translation gives CASRSPFSRGNLSYEQYF. Drawing the rest from reference TRBV11-2 and TRBJ2-7, the complete variable domain is EAGVAQSPRYKIIEKRQSVAFWCNPISGHATLYWYQQILGQGPKLLIQFQNNGVVDDSQLPKDRFSAERLKGVDSTLKIQPAKLEDSAVYLCASRSPFSRGNLSYEQYFGPGTRLTVT.

The chain joins TRBV11-2 to TRBJ2-7, with D unclear. Germline CDR1 reads SGHAT; CDR2 reads FQNNGV. Deletions cut 1 base from V and 3 bases from J, with 4 bases between. CDR3 size: 12 residues. CDR3 amino acids: CASSLGDYEQYF. CDR3 sequence (DNA): TGTGCCAGCAGCTTAGGTGACTACGAGCAGTACTTC.

The CDR3 DNA follows: TGTGCCAGCAGCTCCCCCCCGAAGGGGACAAATGAGCAGTTCTTC. Amino acids: CASSSPPKGTNEQFF. This chain joins TRBV5-5 and TRBJ2-1, with D possibly TRBD1 on 6 matching bases. Between the trimmed V and J ends, which lost 3 bases and 7 bases, there was a span of 17 bases. CDR1 and CDR2 (germline): SGHKS, YYEKEE (reference sequence). The CDR3 is 15 residues long.

The rearrangement links TRBV30 to TRBJ1-2, with D hard to call. The CDR3 totals 13 residues. From germline, CDR1 is GTSNPN and CDR2 SVGIG (reference sequence). V was trimmed by 0 bases and J by 9 bases, leaving 14 bases between them. The CDR3 DNA sequence: TGTGCCTGGAGTGTCCTCTCCAGCGGTCGCTACACCTTC. Protein product: CAWSVLSSGRYTF.

The chain links TRBV7-6 to TRBJ1-1; D gene uncertain. Germline CDR1 SGHVS, CDR2 FNYEAQ. V lost 2 bases and J 2 bases, leaving 12 bases between the germline ends. CDR3 size: 15 residues. The CDR3 nucleotides read TGTGCCAGCAGCTTATATCAGAACACCAACACTGAAGCTTTCTTT. Translated, it gives CASSLYQNTNTEAFF.

This clone was found once. CDR3 bases: TGTGCCAGCAGCTTATCGGATCGAGATACGCAGTATTTT. Its translation is CASSLSDRDTQYF. The chain joins TRBV7-2 to TRBJ2-3; D is unclear. The CDR3 contains 13 residues. V gave up 2 bases and J gave up 5 bases, with 8 bases separating them. CDR1 is SGHTA, CDR2 FQGNSA, per germline. Full variable domain (outside the CDR3, taken from reference TRBV7-2 and TRBJ2-3): GAGVSQSPSNKVTEKGKDVELRCDPISGHTALYWYRQSLGQGLEFLIYFQGNSAPDKSGLPSDRFSAERTGGSVSTLTIQRTQQEDSAVYLCASSLSDRDTQYFGPGTRLTVL.

This clone was observed a few times. The chain links TRBV7-2 to TRBJ1-5; TRBD1 aligns across 10 bases. The length of the CDR3 is 15 residues. Germline trimming cut 5 bases from V and 7 bases from J; bases unmatched to any gene: 8. Per the germline V gene, CDR1 is SGHTA and CDR2 is FQGNSA. The CDR3 sequence is CASSPGTGVMQPQHF. In DNA form, the CDR3 reads TGTGCCAGCAGCCCGGGGACAGGGGTGATGCAGCCCCAGCATTTT.

This chain connects TRBV9 to TRBJ2-6; 7 bases fit TRBD1. Unmatched junction bases numbered 9, after V lost 3 bases and J lost 0 bases. The CDR3 is made up of 18 amino acids. Germline V gene sequence: CDR1 SGDLS, CDR2 YYNGEE. CDR3 coding DNA: TGTGCCAGCAGCGGAAGGGGGACAGTTTACTCTGGGGCCAACGTCCTGACTTTC. It is translated as CASSGRGTVYSGANVLTF.

The rearrangement links TRBV7-2 to TRBJ1-2; possible D gene TRBD1, 6 bases. The CDR3 runs 13 residues. From germline, CDR1 is SGHTA and CDR2 FQGNSA. Trimming took 5 bases from V and 3 from J, leaving 10 bases between them. The CDR3 DNA follows: TGTGCCAGCAGCACAGGGCAGGACTATGGCTACACCTTC. This gives the protein CASSTGQDYGYTF.

The CDR3 loop is CAIPSGGTGSTGELFF. DNA of the CDR3: TGTGCTATCCCTTCCGGGGGGACGGGCTCCACCGGGGAGCTGTTTTTT. The chain employs TRBV7-7 and TRBJ2-2; 7 bases are a match to TRBD2. This CDR3 is built from 16 residues. Germline lookup yields CDR1 SSHAT and CDR2 FNYEAQ (reference sequence).

V gene TRBV10-3 combines with J gene TRBJ2-7; 10 bases match TRBD2. The V gene's germline CDR1 is ENHRY and CDR2 SYGVKD. CDR3 length: 14 residues. V trimming: 3 bases; J trimming: 3 bases; junction bases outside the gene matches: 2. The CDR3 DNA reads TGTGCCATCAGTGATAGCGGGAGGTACTACGAGCAGTACTTC. Amino acids: CAISDSGRYYEQYF.

This clone was seen just once. CDR3 sequence: CASSLGFTTYEQYF. DNA of the CDR3: TGTGCCAGCAGCTTAGGGTTCACGACCTACGAGCAGTACTTC. The rearrangement links TRBV11-2 to TRBJ2-7, with D hard to call. CDR1 SGHAT and CDR2 FQNNGV come from the germline V gene. This CDR3 contains 14 residues. With 1 base removed from V and 2 bases from J, the gap between germline ends came to 9 bases.

CDR3 sequence: CASLRTGLRGETQYF. The CDR3 bases are TGTGCCAGCCTGCGGACAGGGCTCAGGGGAGAGACCCAGTACTTC. The chain employs TRBV5-8 and TRBJ2-5, with 8 bases fitting TRBD1. The CDR3 has 15 residues. Germline V gene sequence: CDR1 SGHTS, CDR2 YDEGEE. Trimming cost V 7 bases and J 4 bases; bases outside gene matches: 12. Full variable domain (rest looked up from reference TRBV5-8 and TRBJ2-5): EAGVTQSPTHLIKTRGQQATLRCSPISGHTSVYWYQQALGLGLQFLLWYDEGEERNRGNFPPRFSGRQFPNYSSELNVNALELEDSALYLCASLRTGLRGETQYFGPGTRLLVL.

This chain uses TRBV5-5 with TRBJ2-7; TRBD1 or TRBD2 may be the D gene (5 bases each). The germline V gene encodes CDR1 SGHKS and CDR2 YYEKEE (reference sequence). The V end was cut by 1 base, the J end by 0 bases, with 17 bases between. The CDR3 totals 17 residues. CDR3 sequence: CASSLTISGGISYEQYF. DNA for the CDR3: TGTGCCAGCAGCTTGACCATTAGTGGGGGTATCTCCTACGAGCAGTACTTC.

The V gene is TRBV6-1, the J gene TRBJ1-1; D might be TRBD1 (5 bases). Germline V gene lookup returns CDR1 MNHNS and CDR2 SASEGT. Trimming stripped 4 bases from V and 5 bases from J, with 11 bases between. The CDR3 has 13 amino acids. CDR3 sequence reads: CASSGLGGTEAFF. CDR3 in DNA: TGTGCCAGCAGTGGTCTCGGGGGGACTGAAGCTTTCTTT.